The rows below give T cell receptor beta chains drawn from one sample of a study of blood T cell repertoires in COVID-19. Clones were read by immunoSEQ multiplex PCR, and TCRdb kept only the in-frame ones, dropping some. The sample carries hundreds of thousands of clones, 90% recorded once. Sample: PBMCs or T cells enriched from blood (not recorded which). These receptors originate from a man aged 55-75 years who had recovered from COVID-19. Each CDR3 is given with its conserved first and last residue. Fields, in order: clone size, J gene, V gene, D gene, CDR3 DNA, CDR3 protein. D genes are given only for firm matches. The listing skips clone size in some rows; elsewhere it reads once, few, many or a size class.

size: NA; J: TRBJ2-3; V: TRBV24-1; D: NA; DNA: TGTGCCACCAGTGATGTAGGTGGGAGACCCACAGATACGCAGTATTTT; CDR3: CATSDVGGRPTDTQYF
size: few; J: TRBJ1-1; V: TRBV6-5; D: NA; DNA: TGTGCCAGCAGTTACTCTTCCTTCCGACAGAACACTGAAGCTTTCTTT; CDR3: CASSYSSFRQNTEAFF
size: NA; J: TRBJ1-4; V: TRBV7-2; D: NA; DNA: TGTGCCAGCAGCTTGACAGCGACCACTAATGAAAAACTGTTTTTT; CDR3: CASSLTATTNEKLFF
size: NA; J: TRBJ2-1; V: TRBV15; D: NA; DNA: TGTGCCACCAGCAGAGAACCCAGGGATAATGAGCAGTTCTTC; CDR3: CATSREPRDNEQFF
size: NA; J: TRBJ2-1; V: TRBV19; D: TRBD1; DNA: TGTGCCAGTAGTCCGGACAGGGCTGGGTACAATGAGCAGTTCTTC; CDR3: CASSPDRAGYNEQFF
size: few; J: TRBJ1-5; V: TRBV5-1; D: NA; DNA: TGCGCCAGCAGCCCGGGGGGGGGCAATCAGCCCCAGCATTTT; CDR3: CASSPGGGNQPQHF
size: NA; J: TRBJ2-1; V: TRBV4-1; D: TRBD2; DNA: TGCGCCAGCAGCCAAGACGCTAGCGGGGGGGAGCAGTTCTTC; CDR3: CASSQDASGGEQFF
size: NA; J: TRBJ2-3; V: TRBV6-5; D: NA; DNA: TGTGCCAGCAGTTATTCTCGGGCAGATACGCAGTATTTT; CDR3: CASSYSRADTQYF
size: NA; J: TRBJ2-1; V: TRBV5-1; D: NA; DNA: TGCGCCAGCAGCACCACACGGAGCTCCTACAATGAGCAGTTCTTC; CDR3: CASSTTRSSYNEQFF
size: few; J: TRBJ1-5; V: TRBV19; D: TRBD1; DNA: TGTGCCAGTCGCAGACAGGGGAAGAGCAATCAGCCCCAGCATTTT; CDR3: CASRRQGKSNQPQHF
size: NA; J: TRBJ2-1; V: TRBV14; D: TRBD1; DNA: TGTGCCAGCAGCCAAGAGGTGACAGGGGTGCAGTTCTTC; CDR3: CASSQEVTGVQFF
size: NA; J: TRBJ1-2; V: TRBV6-1; D: NA; DNA: TGTGCCAGCAGTGAAGCCGCTCAGGTCCACTATGGCTACACCTTC; CDR3: CASSEAAQVHYGYTF
size: NA; J: TRBJ1-3; V: TRBV9; D: TRBD1; DNA: TGTGCCAGCAGCGAAACCGAGACAGGGGCGTTCGGAAACACCATATATTTT; CDR3: CASSETETGAFGNTIYF
size: NA; J: TRBJ2-7; V: TRBV5-5; D: NA; DNA: TGTGCCAGCAGCTTGGCGGCCTACGAGCAGTACTTC; CDR3: CASSLAAYEQYF
size: NA; J: TRBJ1-5; V: TRBV2; D: TRBD1; DNA: TGTGCCAGCAGCCCGGACAGGGGAGAACAGCCCCAGCATTTT; CDR3: CASSPDRGEQPQHF
size: NA; J: TRBJ1-5; V: TRBV5-8; D: NA; DNA: TGTGCCAGCGATACAGGCTTCGGCAATCAGCCCCAGCATTTT; CDR3: CASDTGFGNQPQHF
size: NA; J: TRBJ1-1; V: TRBV4-1; D: TRBD1; DNA: TGCGCCAGCAGCTCCCGGGACAGGGAATTGAACACTGAAGCTTTCTTT; CDR3: CASSSRDRELNTEAFF
size: NA; J: TRBJ1-1; V: TRBV15; D: TRBD1; DNA: TGTGCCACCGGGGATGGGGCAGGGGGTTTCACCTACACTGAAGCTTTCTTT; CDR3: CATGDGAGGFTYTEAFF
size: NA; J: TRBJ2-1; V: TRBV6-5; D: TRBD2; DNA: TGTGCCAGCAGGCTAGCGGGGGTTTCCTACAATGAGCAGTTCTTC; CDR3: CASRLAGVSYNEQFF
size: NA; J: TRBJ2-7; V: TRBV6-2/TRBV6-3; D: NA; DNA: TGTGCCAGCAGTTATTCTTACAGGATACAATACTACGAGCAGTACTTC; CDR3: CASSYSYRIQYYEQYF
size: NA; J: TRBJ2-5; V: TRBV18; D: NA; DNA: TGTGCCAGCTCATCCCTAGGCACTTCTGGAGAGACCCAGTACTTC; CDR3: CASSSLGTSGETQYF
size: NA; J: TRBJ2-1; V: TRBV14; D: TRBD2; DNA: TGTGCCAGCAGCCGAAGCGGGGCTGAGCAGTTCTTC; CDR3: CASSRSGAEQFF
size: NA; J: TRBJ1-5; V: TRBV6-5; D: NA; DNA: TGTGCCAGCAGAGGAGTTGGTCAGCCCCAGCATTTT; CDR3: CASRGVGQPQHF
size: NA; J: TRBJ2-1; V: TRBV30; D: TRBD2; DNA: TGTGCCTTAGGACTAGCGGGGGGTCTTGCCCGAAATGAGCAGTTCTTC; CDR3: CALGLAGGLARNEQFF
size: NA; J: TRBJ2-2; V: TRBV5-1; D: NA; DNA: TGCGCCAGCAGCTTGTTAGGCGGGGTGAACACCGGGGAGCTGTTTTTT; CDR3: CASSLLGGVNTGELFF
size: once; J: TRBJ1-1; V: TRBV11-3; D: NA; DNA: TGTGCCAGCAGCTTAGATCACACCCCGAACACTGAAGCTTTCTTT; CDR3: CASSLDHTPNTEAFF
size: NA; J: TRBJ1-1; V: TRBV7-3; D: TRBD1; DNA: TGTGCCAGCAGTCCGACAGGGGTTCCCGGCTCTGAAGCTTTCTTT; CDR3: CASSPTGVPGSEAFF
size: NA; J: TRBJ2-7; V: TRBV6-5; D: NA; DNA: TGTGCCACCCGGACAGCGAGGGGACACTACGAGCAGTACTTC; CDR3: CATRTARGHYEQYF
size: NA; J: TRBJ1-1; V: TRBV27; D: NA; DNA: TGTGCCAGCAGTTATGATTCGGGAGGCACTGAAGCTTTCTTT; CDR3: CASSYDSGGTEAFF
size: NA; J: TRBJ2-2; V: TRBV7-9; D: NA; DNA: TGTGCCAGCAGCGCCAGGGTCGGGGAGCTGTTTTTT; CDR3: CASSARVGELFF
size: NA; J: TRBJ2-7; V: TRBV5-5; D: TRBD1; DNA: TGTGCCAGCAGCTTGGAGTGGACAGGGCTAAACGAGCAGTACTTC; CDR3: CASSLEWTGLNEQYF
size: NA; J: TRBJ2-7; V: TRBV3-1/TRBV3-2; D: TRBD2; DNA: TGTGCCAGCAGCCCTGAAGGACTCGGGACTAGCGGGACTACCTACGAGCAGTACTTC; CDR3: CASSPEGLGTSGTTYEQYF
size: once; J: TRBJ2-1; V: TRBV3-1/TRBV3-2; D: TRBD2; DNA: TGTGCCAGCTGGGCGACTAGCTGCAGGAGCTCCTACAATGAGCAGTTCTTC; CDR3: CASWATSCRSSYNEQFF
size: NA; J: TRBJ2-2; V: TRBV5-8; D: NA; DNA: TGTGCCAGCAGCCGGGTGCGGGGCCTGAACACCGGGGAGCTGTTTTTT; CDR3: CASSRVRGLNTGELFF
size: NA; J: TRBJ2-1; V: TRBV6-5; D: TRBD2; DNA: TGTGCCAGCAATCCTAGCGGGAAAAATGAGCAGTTCTTC; CDR3: CASNPSGKNEQFF